This T cell receptor (beta chain) was observed in a study of CXCR3-negative and CXCR3-positive naive CD8 T cells. Study results and caveats: Memory cells diverged, while naive CXCR3-positive and CXCR3-negative cells had similar TRBV-TRBJ usage. Compared with CXCR3-negative naive cells, CXCR3-positive naive cells showed more hydrophobic TRB CDR3s.

The sorting of each CD8+ T cell subset was done in triplicate, at 250,000 to 300,000 cells each. UMI-labeled 5' RACE yielded the TRB cDNA libraries. TCRdb re-called the 5' RACE reads, yielding one record per CDR3 amino acid sequence without DNA. The table for this sample gives around 61,000 distinct CDR3 sequences. Germline V gene data show CDR1 as SGHTA and CDR2 as FQGNSA. The CDR3 loop spans 15 amino acids. Worth noting for this clonotype: Its antigen is not known.

This TCR derives from a human donor in good health. Some clones in this sample may be carry-over from other donors' samples. Material: naive CXCR3+ CD8+ T cells from blood. Regarding subset: CD45RO-CCR7+CD27+CD95- naive CD8+ T cells expressing CXCR3 (TNR3+). V is TRBV7-2 and J is TRBJ2-2; as DNA is missing, the TRBD1 call by TCRdb cannot be tested. The CDR3 sequence: CASRGGTANTGELFF.